This T cell receptor beta chain was profiled in a study of blood T cell repertoires in COVID-19. Across the study: Some COVID-19 samples were acute and others convalescent; all came from the United States, Italy and Spain.

In the authors' methods: Researchers report that nucleated cell counts were estimated from reference gene primer amplification. Here immunoSEQ multiplex PCR was the method, and the copy in TCRdb shows in-frame clones only, minus some. The V and J calls and clone size were taken over from that table, and D and trimming were inferred from the DNA. The data contain about 130,000 clones, about 80% of them singletons. Between the trimmed V and J ends, which lost 7 bases and 1 base, there was a span of 14 bases. From germline, CDR1 is MNHEY and CDR2 SVGAGI. The CDR3 sequence is 15 residues long. This clone was detected only once.

The chain recombines TRBV6-5 with TRBJ1-5; D is unresolved. The clonotype was recovered from a woman aged 45 to 65 with acute or convalescent COVID-19. Sequencing input: peripheral blood. The DNA for the CDR3 is TGTGCCAGCACCCGATCGGGGAGGAGCAATCAGCCCCAGCATTTT. Its protein product is CASTRSGRSNQPQHF.